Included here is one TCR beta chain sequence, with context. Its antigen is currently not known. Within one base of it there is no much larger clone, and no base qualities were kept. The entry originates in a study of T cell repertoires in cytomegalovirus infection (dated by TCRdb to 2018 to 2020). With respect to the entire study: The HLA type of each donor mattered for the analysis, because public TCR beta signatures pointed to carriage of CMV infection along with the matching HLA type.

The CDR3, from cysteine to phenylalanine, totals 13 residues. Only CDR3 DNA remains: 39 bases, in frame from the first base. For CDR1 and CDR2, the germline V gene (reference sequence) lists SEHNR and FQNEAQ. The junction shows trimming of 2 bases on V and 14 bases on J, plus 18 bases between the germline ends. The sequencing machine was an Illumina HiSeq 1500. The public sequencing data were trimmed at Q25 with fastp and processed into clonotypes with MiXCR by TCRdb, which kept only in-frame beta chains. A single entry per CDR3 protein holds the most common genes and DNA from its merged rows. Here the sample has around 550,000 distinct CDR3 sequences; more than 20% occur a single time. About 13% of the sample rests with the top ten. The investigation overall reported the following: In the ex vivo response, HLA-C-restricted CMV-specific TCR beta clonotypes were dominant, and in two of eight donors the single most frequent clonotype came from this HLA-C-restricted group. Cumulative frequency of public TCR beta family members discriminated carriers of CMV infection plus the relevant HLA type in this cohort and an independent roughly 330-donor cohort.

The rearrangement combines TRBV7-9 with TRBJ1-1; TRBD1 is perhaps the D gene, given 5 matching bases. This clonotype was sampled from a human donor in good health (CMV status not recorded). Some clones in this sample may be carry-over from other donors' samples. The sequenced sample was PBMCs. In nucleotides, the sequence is TGTGCCAGCAGCTTACAAGAGGGGCAGGGTCGATTCTTT. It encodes CASSLQEGQGRFF.